Listed below are T cell receptor beta chains from one sample, sequenced in a study of T cells after yellow fever vaccination. Via MiXCR, TCRdb re-called the 5' RACE reads, giving one row per CDR3 protein. The table lists a few hundred thousand distinct CDR3 sequences, roughly 8.4% of them singletons. The input for sequencing was PBMCs, taken roughly 46 days after the first yellow fever vaccination. The receptors originated from a man younger than 35 who received the YFV17D yellow fever vaccine. CDR3s include the opening cysteine and the closing phenylalanine or tryptophan. Fields, in order: D gene, J gene, CDR3 length, clone size, V gene, CDR3 DNA, CDR3 protein. D genes are given only for firm matches. Clone size appears in some rows only: once, few, many, or a class for an expanded clone.

D: TRBD1
J: TRBJ1-5
length: 16
size: few
V: TRBV12-3/TRBV12-4
DNA: TGTGCCAGCAGTCGCGGCGGGACAGGGCCACATCAGCCCCAGCATTTT
CDR3: CASSRGGTGPHQPQHF

D: NA
J: TRBJ1-5
length: 15
size: NA
V: TRBV6-1
DNA: TGTGCCAGTTCAAGGGCGGAGGCGGGCAATCAGCCCCAGCATTTT
CDR3: CASSRAEAGNQPQHF

D: NA
J: TRBJ2-1
length: 13
size: few
V: TRBV5-1
DNA: TGCGCCAGCAGCTTCCGGACGTACAATGAGCAGTTCTTC
CDR3: CASSFRTYNEQFF

D: NA
J: TRBJ1-5
length: 16
size: few
V: TRBV6-5
DNA: TGTGCCAGCAGTTACAATCCCGGGGACCCCAATCAGCCCCAGCATTTT
CDR3: CASSYNPGDPNQPQHF

D: NA
J: TRBJ1-6
length: 12
size: NA
V: TRBV6-2/TRBV6-3
DNA: TGTGCCAGCGCTACCCTTTATTCACCCCTCCACTTT
CDR3: CASATLYSPLHF

D: TRBD2
J: TRBJ2-1
length: 15
size: many
V: TRBV9
DNA: TGTGCCAGCACGGTGGGAGGGGTGGCATACAATGAGCAGTTCTTC
CDR3: CASTVGGVAYNEQFF

D: TRBD1
J: TRBJ2-4
length: 17
size: NA
V: TRBV7-9
DNA: TGTGCCAGCAGCCCTACCCACGAGGGACAGCAAAAAAACATTCAGTACTTC
CDR3: CASSPTHEGQQKNIQYF

D: NA
J: TRBJ1-2
length: 14
size: NA
V: TRBV20-1
DNA: TGCAGTGCTAGACCAGCGGGGGCCTACTATGGCTACACCTTC
CDR3: CSARPAGAYYGYTF

D: TRBD1
J: TRBJ1-2
length: 15
size: few
V: TRBV9
DNA: TGTGCCAGCAGCATCCGACAGGGAGCTAACTATGGCTACACCTTC
CDR3: CASSIRQGANYGYTF

D: NA
J: TRBJ1-1
length: 13
size: NA
V: TRBV10-3
DNA: TGTGCCATCAGTGGTGGGGCGAACACTGAAGCTTTCTTT
CDR3: CAISGGANTEAFF

D: NA
J: TRBJ1-5
length: 15
size: few
V: TRBV2
DNA: TGTGCCAGCTGGTCAGTAAAGAATAGCAATCAGCCCCAGCATTTT
CDR3: CASWSVKNSNQPQHF

D: NA
J: TRBJ2-5
length: 15
size: few
V: TRBV19
DNA: TGTGCCAGTAGTATCGGATTCAGGGGAGGAGAGACCCAGTACTTC
CDR3: CASSIGFRGGETQYF

D: NA
J: TRBJ2-5
length: 16
size: many
V: TRBV14
DNA: TGTGCCAGCAGCCAAGGGGCGGCCTCATTCTGGGAGACCCAGTACTTC
CDR3: CASSQGAASFWETQYF

D: NA
J: TRBJ2-7
length: 14
size: many
V: TRBV5-1
DNA: TGCGCCAGCAGCCCCTTCCTTGGGGGCGGTGAGCAGTACTTC
CDR3: CASSPFLGGGEQYF

D: TRBD1
J: TRBJ1-1
length: 14
size: NA
V: TRBV28
DNA: TGTGCCAGCAGTTGGACAGGGCAGATCACTGAAGCTTTCTTT
CDR3: CASSWTGQITEAFF

D: NA
J: TRBJ2-1
length: 14
size: few
V: TRBV23-1
DNA: TGCGCCAGCAGTCAAGGGTTGCGTTACAATGAGCAGTTCTTC
CDR3: CASSQGLRYNEQFF

D: NA
J: TRBJ1-5
length: 13
size: many
V: TRBV29-1
DNA: TGCAGCGTTAAGGGGCAGGGCTATCAGCCCCAGCATTTT
CDR3: CSVKGQGYQPQHF

D: NA
J: TRBJ1-5
length: 12
size: NA
V: TRBV10-3
DNA: TGTGCCATCATGGGTCTCGGGCAGCCCCAGCATTTT
CDR3: CAIMGLGQPQHF

D: TRBD1
J: TRBJ1-5
length: 17
size: NA
V: TRBV5-6
DNA: TGTGCCAGCAGCTTGGGGGGACAGCTTTATAGCAATCAGCCCCAGCATTTT
CDR3: CASSLGGQLYSNQPQHF

D: NA
J: TRBJ2-1
length: 16
size: few
V: TRBV12-3/TRBV12-4
DNA: TGTGCCAGCAGTTCCGTTTGGCAGACCATCTACAATGAGCAGTTCTTC
CDR3: CASSSVWQTIYNEQFF

D: NA
J: TRBJ2-2
length: 14
size: NA
V: TRBV4-1
DNA: TGCGCCAGCAGCCAAGCGACGGCAACCGGGGAGCTGTTTTTT
CDR3: CASSQATATGELFF

D: TRBD2
J: TRBJ2-1
length: 15
size: NA
V: TRBV6-5
DNA: TGTGCCAGCAGTTACAATAGCGGGGGGGTCATCCGGCAGTTCTTC
CDR3: CASSYNSGGVIRQFF

D: NA
J: TRBJ1-4
length: 17
size: NA
V: TRBV21-1
DNA: TGTGCCAGCGGAATCCTTGGCAGGGATGCAACTAATGAAAAACTGTTTTTT
CDR3: CASGILGRDATNEKLFF

D: NA
J: TRBJ2-1
length: 12
size: NA
V: TRBV12-3/TRBV12-4
DNA: TGTGCCAGCATTGATGGCCGCAGTGAGCAGTTCTTC
CDR3: CASIDGRSEQFF

D: NA
J: TRBJ2-2
length: 17
size: many
V: TRBV24-1
DNA: TGTGCCACCAGTGATCTCGCACGGGGGGCAGACACCGGGGAGCTGTTTTTT
CDR3: CATSDLARGADTGELFF

D: NA
J: TRBJ2-2
length: 14
size: NA
V: TRBV7-2
DNA: TGTGCCAGCAGCTTAGCGTGGAACACCGGGGAGCTGTTTTTT
CDR3: CASSLAWNTGELFF

D: NA
J: TRBJ1-1
length: 14
size: NA
V: TRBV11-1
DNA: TGTGCCAGCAGCGAGGCCTCTAGGGGGGGTGAAGCTTTCTTT
CDR3: CASSEASRGGEAFF

D: NA
J: TRBJ2-4
length: 13
size: many
V: TRBV4-3
DNA: TGCGCCAGCAGCCAAGGGCAGCAAAACATTCAGTACTTC
CDR3: CASSQGQQNIQYF

D: TRBD2
J: TRBJ2-1
length: 16
size: NA
V: TRBV7-6
DNA: TGTGCCAGCTCCCCCCCGGCGGGGGACTTCTACAATGAGCAGTTCTTC
CDR3: CASSPPAGDFYNEQFF

D: NA
J: TRBJ2-4
length: 21
size: NA
V: TRBV21-1
DNA: TGTGCCAGCAGCAAAGAGAGAATTAGCCGCCAAGGGAAATTAGCCAAAAACATTCAGTACTTC
CDR3: CASSKERISRQGKLAKNIQYF

D: NA
J: TRBJ2-1
length: 13
size: NA
V: TRBV7-3
DNA: TGTGCCAGCAGCTTAAACGCCTACAATGAGCAGTTCTTC
CDR3: CASSLNAYNEQFF

D: TRBD1
J: TRBJ2-6
length: 13
size: NA
V: TRBV5-4
DNA: TGTGCCAGCAGCTTCGGGACAGGGGCTTCTCTGACTTTC
CDR3: CASSFGTGASLTF

D: NA
J: TRBJ2-1
length: 11
size: NA
V: TRBV20-1
DNA: TGCAGTGCTAGAAACTACAATGAGCAGTTCTTC
CDR3: CSARNYNEQFF

D: TRBD1
J: TRBJ2-1
length: 14
size: few
V: TRBV7-2
DNA: TGTGCCAGCAGCCCGATGGACAGGGTTAATGAGCAGTTCTTC
CDR3: CASSPMDRVNEQFF

D: TRBD1
J: TRBJ1-3
length: 14
size: NA
V: TRBV2
DNA: TGTGCCACCAGGGGGGCCCGCTCTGGAAACACCATATATTTT
CDR3: CATRGARSGNTIYF

D: NA
J: TRBJ1-3
length: 16
size: few
V: TRBV6-5
DNA: TGTGCCAGCAGTTCTTACCTCCGGGACGGAGGAAACACCATATATTTT
CDR3: CASSSYLRDGGNTIYF

D: TRBD1
J: TRBJ1-1
length: 17
size: few
V: TRBV12-3/TRBV12-4
DNA: TGTGCCAGCAGCCGCGGACAGGGGACCGCGATGAACACTGAAGCTTTCTTT
CDR3: CASSRGQGTAMNTEAFF

D: NA
J: TRBJ2-1
length: 12
size: NA
V: TRBV27
DNA: TGTGCCAGCAGTTCCAATCACCCAAAGCAGTTCTTC
CDR3: CASSSNHPKQFF

D: TRBD1
J: TRBJ1-6
length: 14
size: NA
V: TRBV2
DNA: TGTGCCAGCGGCTTGGACAGGGGAGATTCACCCCTCCACTTT
CDR3: CASGLDRGDSPLHF

D: NA
J: TRBJ2-2
length: 16
size: few
V: TRBV20-1
DNA: TGCAGTGCTAGAGATTCGGCAGGGATGAACACCGGGGAGCTGTTTTTT
CDR3: CSARDSAGMNTGELFF

D: TRBD2
J: TRBJ2-1
length: 13
size: NA
V: TRBV12-3/TRBV12-4
DNA: TGTGCCAGCAGCCCGGGACTAGCCGGTGAGCAGTTCTTC
CDR3: CASSPGLAGEQFF

D: NA
J: TRBJ2-5
length: 12
size: few
V: TRBV2
DNA: TGTGCCGTCCGAGGGGACCAAGAGACCCAGTACTTC
CDR3: CAVRGDQETQYF

D: TRBD1
J: TRBJ1-5
length: 18
size: NA
V: TRBV30
DNA: TGTGCCTGCACCATTGACAGGGGGCTACCCTCTATCAATCAGCCCCAGCATTTT
CDR3: CACTIDRGLPSINQPQHF

D: NA
J: TRBJ1-1
length: 10
size: NA
V: TRBV20-1
DNA: TGCAAGCCTGGATCCACTGAAGCTTTCTTT
CDR3: CKPGSTEAFF

D: NA
J: TRBJ2-2
length: 15
size: many
V: TRBV4-1
DNA: TGCGCCAGCAGCCAAGAGGGCAGGGACACCGGGGAGCTGTTTTTT
CDR3: CASSQEGRDTGELFF

D: NA
J: TRBJ1-2
length: 11
size: few
V: TRBV29-1
DNA: TGCAGCGTTGCCGAAAACTATGGCTACACCTTC
CDR3: CSVAENYGYTF

D: NA
J: TRBJ2-3
length: 18
size: many
V: TRBV14
DNA: TGTGCCAGCAGCCCACCACCCCCCGGGACCCATCGCGTGAATACGCAGTATTTT
CDR3: CASSPPPPGTHRVNTQYF

D: NA
J: TRBJ1-5
length: 14
size: NA
V: TRBV29-1
DNA: TGCAGCGTTGCAGAGGGGTTGAGCAATCAGCCCCAGCATTTT
CDR3: CSVAEGLSNQPQHF

D: NA
J: TRBJ1-2
length: 14
size: NA
V: TRBV18
DNA: TGTGCCAGCTCACCACCGAACTCTAACTATGGCTACACCTTC
CDR3: CASSPPNSNYGYTF

D: NA
J: TRBJ2-7
length: 14
size: many
V: TRBV5-1
DNA: TGCGCCAGCAGGAATCCCCGGAGCTCCTACGAGCAGTACTTC
CDR3: CASRNPRSSYEQYF

D: NA
J: TRBJ1-1
length: 15
size: NA
V: TRBV20-1
DNA: TGCAGTGCTAGGTTGCAGGGCAGTGTGAACACTGAAGCTTTCTTT
CDR3: CSARLQGSVNTEAFF

D: NA
J: TRBJ1-5
length: 15
size: NA
V: TRBV4-3
DNA: TGCGCCAGCAGCCCGCGGCTGGCCCCAAATCAGCCCCAGCATTTT
CDR3: CASSPRLAPNQPQHF